A selection of T cell receptor beta chains follows, all from one sample in a study of low-dose radiotherapy and immunotherapy resistance in tumors. A single record per CDR3 protein comes from TCRdb applying MiXCR to the reads. The sample consists of some 100,000 distinct CDR3 sequences, more than 20% of them appearing once. The sample was PBMCs, taken after low-dose radiotherapy plus immunotherapy. These receptors were collected from a male donor with prostate cancer. The CDR3 runs from the conserved cysteine through the conserved F or W. Each record gives: V gene, J gene, D gene, clone size, CDR3 protein, CDR3 DNA. D genes are given only for firm matches. Some rows have no size entry. The others give once, few or many, or a class for an expanded clone.

V gene: TRBV11-2
J gene: TRBJ2-7
D gene: TRBD1
clone size: -
CDR3 protein: CASSPTGQTLSVRYEQYF
CDR3 DNA: TGTGCCAGCAGCCCCACGGGACAGACCTTATCAGTGCGGTACGAGCAGTACTTC

V gene: TRBV5-1
J gene: TRBJ2-1
D gene: TRBD2
clone size: many
CDR3 protein: CASSLEAGGPYNEQFF
CDR3 DNA: TGCGCCAGCAGCCTCGAAGCGGGGGGCCCATACAATGAGCAGTTCTTC

V gene: TRBV6-6
J gene: TRBJ2-3
D gene: -
clone size: many
CDR3 protein: CASSYSLGGLSDTQYF
CDR3 DNA: TGTGCCAGCAGTTACTCTTTGGGGGGCCTTTCAGATACGCAGTATTTT

V gene: TRBV30
J gene: TRBJ1-2
D gene: -
clone size: -
CDR3 protein: CAWSDRDYGYTF
CDR3 DNA: TGTGCCTGGAGTGACAGGGACTATGGCTACACCTTC

V gene: TRBV9
J gene: TRBJ2-6
D gene: -
clone size: once
CDR3 protein: CTSSLTGSLSGANVLTF
CDR3 DNA: TGTACCAGCAGCCTCACAGGGAGCCTCTCTGGGGCCAACGTCCTGACTTTC

V gene: TRBV7-2
J gene: TRBJ2-1
D gene: TRBD1
clone size: many
CDR3 protein: CASSLGGRGSYNEQFF
CDR3 DNA: TGTGCCAGCAGCTTAGGGGGCAGGGGGTCCTACAATGAGCAGTTCTTC

V gene: TRBV5-1
J gene: TRBJ2-5
D gene: -
clone size: many
CDR3 protein: CASSLGRGEETQYF
CDR3 DNA: TGCGCCAGCAGCTTGGGCAGGGGAGAAGAGACCCAGTACTTC

V gene: TRBV20-1
J gene: TRBJ2-4
D gene: -
clone size: many
CDR3 protein: CSALLTGTRRYF
CDR3 DNA: TGCAGTGCCCTCCTGACCGGGACCAGGAGGTACTTC

V gene: TRBV11-2
J gene: TRBJ1-3
D gene: TRBD1
clone size: -
CDR3 protein: CASSLRGQGANTIYF
CDR3 DNA: TGTGCCAGCAGCTTAAGGGGGCAAGGTGCAAACACCATATATTTT

V gene: TRBV14
J gene: TRBJ2-7
D gene: -
clone size: -
CDR3 protein: CASSHQWDSYEQYF
CDR3 DNA: TGTGCCAGCAGCCACCAATGGGACTCTTACGAGCAGTACTTC

V gene: TRBV6-2/TRBV6-3
J gene: TRBJ1-2
D gene: TRBD1
clone size: many
CDR3 protein: CASSVGQGIYGYTF
CDR3 DNA: TGTGCCAGCAGTGTCGGACAGGGGATCTATGGCTACACCTTC

V gene: TRBV5-1
J gene: TRBJ2-5
D gene: TRBD1
clone size: many
CDR3 protein: CASSLRGQGTETQYF
CDR3 DNA: TGCGCCAGCAGCTTGCGGGGACAGGGTACGGAGACCCAGTACTTC

V gene: TRBV2
J gene: TRBJ2-1
D gene: TRBD1
clone size: many
CDR3 protein: CASSERDREFF
CDR3 DNA: TGTGCCAGCAGTGAAAGGGACAGGGAATTCTTC

V gene: TRBV20-1
J gene: TRBJ1-2
D gene: TRBD1
clone size: many
CDR3 protein: CSPSGQGINYGYTF
CDR3 DNA: TGCAGTCCGTCAGGACAGGGGATTAACTATGGCTACACCTTC

V gene: TRBV27
J gene: TRBJ2-4
D gene: -
clone size: many
CDR3 protein: CASSSIPGLPGNIQYF
CDR3 DNA: TGTGCCAGCAGTTCTATCCCGGGACTGCCCGGGAACATTCAGTACTTC

V gene: TRBV6-1
J gene: TRBJ2-3
D gene: -
clone size: -
CDR3 protein: CASSLRDGVADTQYF
CDR3 DNA: TGTGCCAGCAGTCTCCGGGACGGGGTCGCAGATACGCAGTATTTT

V gene: TRBV7-2
J gene: TRBJ1-2
D gene: -
clone size: many
CDR3 protein: CASSLQSPGGGYTF
CDR3 DNA: TGTGCCAGCAGCTTACAGTCCCCGGGTGGTGGCTACACCTTC

V gene: TRBV2
J gene: TRBJ2-3
D gene: TRBD2
clone size: few
CDR3 protein: CASTGLAGGDTQYF
CDR3 DNA: TGTGCCAGCACGGGACTAGCGGGGGGAGATACGCAGTATTTT

V gene: TRBV19
J gene: TRBJ1-6
D gene: -
clone size: many
CDR3 protein: CASSIGILYNSPLHF
CDR3 DNA: TGTGCCAGTAGTATCGGCATCCTTTATAATTCACCCCTCCACTTT

V gene: TRBV6-5
J gene: TRBJ2-3
D gene: -
clone size: many
CDR3 protein: CVTGQRPSITSTDTQYF
CDR3 DNA: TGTGTAACCGGACAGCGACCTTCGATCACTAGCACAGATACGCAGTATTTT

V gene: TRBV7-2
J gene: TRBJ2-7
D gene: TRBD2
clone size: many
CDR3 protein: CASRPRLAGAYEQYF
CDR3 DNA: TGTGCCAGCAGACCCCGACTAGCGGGGGCCTACGAGCAGTACTTC

V gene: TRBV7-9
J gene: TRBJ2-7
D gene: TRBD1
clone size: many
CDR3 protein: CASRSQGSAYEQYF
CDR3 DNA: TGTGCCAGCAGGTCACAGGGGTCCGCCTACGAGCAGTACTTC

V gene: TRBV7-9
J gene: TRBJ2-1
D gene: -
clone size: many
CDR3 protein: CASEGLNYNEQFF
CDR3 DNA: TGTGCCAGCGAGGGGCTAAACTACAATGAGCAGTTCTTC

V gene: TRBV6-6
J gene: TRBJ2-7
D gene: TRBD1
clone size: many
CDR3 protein: CASSARQGPYEQYF
CDR3 DNA: TGTGCCAGCAGTGCACGACAGGGGCCTTACGAGCAGTACTTC

V gene: TRBV13
J gene: TRBJ2-5
D gene: TRBD2
clone size: many
CDR3 protein: CASSLVLSGGHQETQYF
CDR3 DNA: TGTGCCAGCAGCTTAGTATTAAGCGGGGGGCACCAAGAGACCCAGTACTTC

V gene: TRBV24-1
J gene: TRBJ2-1
D gene: -
clone size: few
CDR3 protein: CATSDPSRNRYNEQFF
CDR3 DNA: TGTGCCACCAGTGACCCATCACGAAATCGGTACAATGAGCAGTTCTTC

V gene: TRBV7-7
J gene: TRBJ2-7
D gene: TRBD2
clone size: many
CDR3 protein: CASSLGAGGSDEQYF
CDR3 DNA: TGTGCCAGCAGCCTCGGGGCGGGGGGATCGGACGAGCAGTACTTC

V gene: TRBV5-3
J gene: TRBJ1-5
D gene: -
clone size: -
CDR3 protein: CASSRGGQETQHF
CDR3 DNA: TGTGCCAGCAGCCGCGGGGGGCAAGAGACCCAGCATTTT

V gene: TRBV18
J gene: TRBJ1-5
D gene: TRBD1
clone size: many
CDR3 protein: CASSVQGSQPQHF
CDR3 DNA: TGTGCCAGCTCCGTACAGGGGAGTCAGCCCCAGCATTTT

V gene: TRBV18
J gene: TRBJ1-1
D gene: TRBD1
clone size: -
CDR3 protein: CASSQGQDEGTEAFF
CDR3 DNA: TGTGCCAGCTCACAGGGACAGGATGAGGGCACTGAAGCTTTCTTT

V gene: TRBV20-1
J gene: TRBJ2-1
D gene: TRBD2
clone size: many
CDR3 protein: CSARDRQRGWSYNEQFF
CDR3 DNA: TGCAGTGCTAGAGATCGCCAGCGGGGATGGTCCTACAATGAGCAGTTCTTC

V gene: TRBV7-2
J gene: TRBJ2-7
D gene: TRBD2
clone size: many
CDR3 protein: CASSPGVGLFEQYF
CDR3 DNA: TGTGCCAGCAGCCCCGGAGTGGGACTATTCGAGCAGTACTTC

V gene: TRBV18
J gene: TRBJ2-7
D gene: TRBD2
clone size: many
CDR3 protein: CASSQQAAGTSVGEQYF
CDR3 DNA: TGTGCCAGCTCGCAACAGGCGGCCGGGACTAGCGTGGGAGAGCAGTACTTC

V gene: TRBV5-1
J gene: TRBJ1-6
D gene: -
clone size: many
CDR3 protein: CASQWAGGGNSPLHF
CDR3 DNA: TGCGCCAGTCAGTGGGCCGGGGGGGGAAATTCACCCCTCCACTTT

V gene: TRBV4-2
J gene: TRBJ2-7
D gene: TRBD1
clone size: many
CDR3 protein: CASSQDSGAGTGLEQYF
CDR3 DNA: TGTGCCAGCAGCCAAGATTCTGGAGCGGGGACAGGGCTTGAGCAGTACTTC

V gene: TRBV7-2
J gene: TRBJ2-5
D gene: -
clone size: many
CDR3 protein: CASSPQVAQYF
CDR3 DNA: TGTGCCAGCAGCCCACAAGTGGCCCAGTACTTC

V gene: TRBV23-1
J gene: TRBJ2-7
D gene: -
clone size: many
CDR3 protein: CASRRTTYEQYF
CDR3 DNA: TGCGCCAGCAGGAGGACTACGTACGAGCAGTACTTC

V gene: TRBV12-3/TRBV12-4
J gene: TRBJ2-7
D gene: TRBD1
clone size: many
CDR3 protein: CASSLGVGQGAYEQYF
CDR3 DNA: TGTGCCAGCAGTTTGGGAGTGGGACAGGGGGCTTACGAGCAGTACTTC

V gene: TRBV4-2
J gene: TRBJ2-1
D gene: TRBD2
clone size: many
CDR3 protein: CASSQRGGSYNEQFF
CDR3 DNA: TGTGCCAGCAGCCAGCGGGGGGGATCTTACAATGAGCAGTTCTTC

V gene: TRBV20-1
J gene: TRBJ2-5
D gene: -
clone size: -
CDR3 protein: CSARDPSAAGETQYF
CDR3 DNA: TGCAGTGCTAGAGACCCATCAGCAGCCGGGGAGACCCAGTACTTC

V gene: TRBV18
J gene: TRBJ1-2
D gene: -
clone size: -
CDR3 protein: CASSRTPAAGASSYGYTF
CDR3 DNA: TGTGCCAGCTCACGGACACCCGCCGCAGGGGCCTCCAGCTATGGCTACACCTTC

V gene: TRBV7-9
J gene: TRBJ2-7
D gene: -
clone size: many
CDR3 protein: CASSLGLDEQYF
CDR3 DNA: TGTGCCAGCAGCTTAGGCCTGGACGAGCAGTACTTC

V gene: TRBV6-2/TRBV6-3
J gene: TRBJ2-5
D gene: TRBD2
clone size: many
CDR3 protein: CASSERRLAGARETQYF
CDR3 DNA: TGTGCCAGCAGTGAAAGGAGGCTAGCGGGGGCCCGGGAGACCCAGTACTTC

V gene: TRBV20-1
J gene: TRBJ2-2
D gene: -
clone size: many
CDR3 protein: CSARGPTGELFF
CDR3 DNA: TGCAGTGCTAGGGGCCCCACCGGGGAGCTGTTTTTT

V gene: TRBV19
J gene: TRBJ1-6
D gene: TRBD1
clone size: many
CDR3 protein: CASSRQGFVSPLHF
CDR3 DNA: TGTGCCAGTAGTCGACAGGGGTTCGTGTCACCCCTCCACTTT

V gene: TRBV15
J gene: TRBJ2-1
D gene: -
clone size: many
CDR3 protein: CATSREEEGASYNEQFF
CDR3 DNA: TGTGCCACCAGCAGAGAAGAGGAGGGAGCCTCCTACAATGAGCAGTTCTTC

V gene: TRBV20-1
J gene: TRBJ2-7
D gene: -
clone size: many
CDR3 protein: CSAEVGQYF
CDR3 DNA: TGCAGTGCCGAGGTAGGGCAGTACTTC

V gene: TRBV6-4
J gene: TRBJ1-1
D gene: -
clone size: -
CDR3 protein: CASSEMENTEAFF
CDR3 DNA: TGTGCCAGCAGTGAGATGGAGAACACTGAAGCTTTCTTT